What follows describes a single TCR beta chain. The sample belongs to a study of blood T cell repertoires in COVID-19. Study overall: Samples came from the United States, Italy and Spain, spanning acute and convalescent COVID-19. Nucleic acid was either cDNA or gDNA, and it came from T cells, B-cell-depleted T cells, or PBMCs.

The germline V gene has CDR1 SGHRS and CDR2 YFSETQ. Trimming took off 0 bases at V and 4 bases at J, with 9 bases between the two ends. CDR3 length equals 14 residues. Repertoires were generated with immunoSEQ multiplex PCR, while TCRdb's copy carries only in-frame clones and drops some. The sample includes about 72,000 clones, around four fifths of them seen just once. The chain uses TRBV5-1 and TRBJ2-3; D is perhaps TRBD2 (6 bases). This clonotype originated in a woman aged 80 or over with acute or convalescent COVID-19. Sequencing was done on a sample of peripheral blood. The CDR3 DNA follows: TGCGCCAGCAGCTTGGAACTAGCAGCAGATACGCAGTATTTT. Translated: CASSLELAADTQYF. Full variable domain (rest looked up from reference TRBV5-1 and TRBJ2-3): KAGVTQTPRYLIKTRGQQVTLSCSPISGHRSVSWYQQTPGQGLQFLFEYFSETQRNKGNFPGRFSGRQFSNSRSEMNVSTLELGDSALYLCASSLELAADTQYFGPGTRLTVL.